The rows below give T cell receptor beta chains drawn from one sample of a study of T cells in Graves' hyperthyroidism and ophthalmopathy. TCRdb reprocessed the multiplex PCR reads with MiXCR, giving one entry per CDR3 protein. The sample records 90,000 to 120,000 distinct CDR3 sequences, around a sixth being singletons. The sequencing sample was made of blood. The source is a woman between 50 and 59 years old with Graves' hyperthyroidism. Both conserved end residues are part of each CDR3. D genes are given only for firm matches. Expanded clones get a size class; other rows say once, few or many, or leave the size out.

d_gene,v_gene,abundance,j_gene,CDR3nt,CDR3aa
-,TRBV6-1,many,TRBJ2-1,TGTGCCAGCAGTGTTTCAGCAGCCTCCTACAATGAGCAGTTCTTC,CASSVSAASYNEQFF
-,TRBV5-1,many,TRBJ1-6,TGCGCCAGCAGCTTAAGGGATTCACCCCTCCACTTT,CASSLRDSPLHF
-,TRBV6-5,many,TRBJ1-6,TGTGCCAGCAGTTACGTGCACGGGACGCCGGTCTCCTATAATTCACCCCTCCACTTT,CASSYVHGTPVSYNSPLHF
TRBD2,TRBV27,once,TRBJ2-3,TGTGCCAGCAGTTTATCTTTAGGACTAGCGGCTAGCACAGATACGCAGTATTTT,CASSLSLGLAASTDTQYF
TRBD2,TRBV20-1,many,TRBJ2-1,TGCAGTGCTAGAGATCGCCTAGCGGCCTCCTACAATGAGCAGTTCTTC,CSARDRLAASYNEQFF
-,TRBV28,many,TRBJ1-4,TGTGCCAGCAGACCGCTCTTGGGGGCAACTAATGAAAAACTGTTTTTT,CASRPLLGATNEKLFF
TRBD1,TRBV20-1,-,TRBJ1-3,TGCAGTGCTAGACGACAGGGGGCTGGAAACACCATATATTTT,CSARRQGAGNTIYF
-,TRBV30,few,TRBJ1-4,TGTGCCTGGACCACACCGGTCGGAGAAAAACTGTTTTTT,CAWTTPVGEKLFF
TRBD2,TRBV12-3/TRBV12-4,many,TRBJ2-6,TGTGCCAGCAGTCCAGGCGTTTGGGAGGGAATTGGGGCCAACGTCCTGACTTTC,CASSPGVWEGIGANVLTF
TRBD1,TRBV10-2,many,TRBJ2-7,TGCGCCAGCAGTGCACGAGACAGGGGGGTGTACGAGCAGTACTTC,CASSARDRGVYEQYF
-,TRBV6-2/TRBV6-3,-,TRBJ1-1,TGTGCCAGCTCATCCGTGGGTATGAACACTGAAGCTTTCTTT,CASSSVGMNTEAFF
TRBD1,TRBV20-1,many,TRBJ1-5,TGCAGTGCCACAGGGGGCTTAGGGCCCCAGCATTTT,CSATGGLGPQHF
TRBD1,TRBV7-8,-,TRBJ2-7,TGTGCCAGCAGCTTCGGACAGGGAACCCACGAGCAGTACTTC,CASSFGQGTHEQYF
-,TRBV15,once,TRBJ2-3,TGTGCCACCAGCAGAGATGGGGGGGCCGCGGATACGCAGTATTTT,CATSRDGGAADTQYF
TRBD1,TRBV5-1,-,TRBJ2-1,TGCGCCAGCAGCCTGGGGACAGGGAGGGACGATGAGCAGTTCTTC,CASSLGTGRDDEQFF
-,TRBV7-6,many,TRBJ1-2,TGTGCCAGCAGCTCGGGCACGGGGAACTATGGCTACACCTTC,CASSSGTGNYGYTF
TRBD1,TRBV29-1,many,TRBJ2-7,TGCAGCGCTTCGACAGGGCCCGAGCAGTACTTC,CSASTGPEQYF
-,TRBV6-1,many,TRBJ1-5,TGTGCCAGCAAGCTCCTTGGACAAAGGGGAGGATATAGCAATCAGCCCCAGCATTTT,CASKLLGQRGGYSNQPQHF
-,TRBV7-2,-,TRBJ2-7,TGTGCCAGCAGCTTAGAGGAGACACCGGGTTCCTACGAGCAGTACTTC,CASSLEETPGSYEQYF
-,TRBV20-1,-,TRBJ2-1,TGCAGTGCAACCTCGGGCGGTGAGCAGTTCTTC,CSATSGGEQFF
TRBD2,TRBV20-1,-,TRBJ2-1,TGCAGTGCTAGGATGATTGGGACTAGCGGGGGCAATGAGCAGTTCTTC,CSARMIGTSGGNEQFF
TRBD2,TRBV18,-,TRBJ2-5,TGTGCCAGCTCACCACGAGGAGCGGGAGCCCCCGGGGCCCAGTACTTC,CASSPRGAGAPGAQYF
-,TRBV7-8,many,TRBJ1-4,TGTGCCAGCAGCTTACCAAAGACGGGTTTAGGCGAAAAACTGTTTTTT,CASSLPKTGLGEKLFF
-,TRBV29-1,many,TRBJ2-7,TGCAGCACAGGGAACAACTACGAGCAGTACTTC,CSTGNNYEQYF
-,TRBV7-9,many,TRBJ2-4,TGTGCCAGCAGCTTCGGCGGGATAGCCAAAAACATTCAGTACTTC,CASSFGGIAKNIQYF
-,TRBV14,-,TRBJ2-1,TGTGCCAGCAGCCAAGGGGGGAATGTGGTGCAGTTCTTC,CASSQGGNVVQFF
TRBD1,TRBV7-8,few,TRBJ2-1,TGTGCCAGCAGCTTAGAGGACAGGGGGCAGGATGAGCAGTTCTTC,CASSLEDRGQDEQFF
TRBD1,TRBV24-1,many,TRBJ2-3,TGTGCCACCAGTGATTCGACAGGGGCAGATACGCAGTATTTT,CATSDSTGADTQYF
TRBD1,TRBV28,many,TRBJ1-5,TGTGCCAGCAGTTTCCTCGGACAGGGGAATCAGCCCCAGCATTTT,CASSFLGQGNQPQHF
-,TRBV6-5,many,TRBJ2-3,TGTGCCAGCAGTTACTGGCGGAGCAAGTCAGATACGCAGTATTTT,CASSYWRSKSDTQYF
TRBD1,TRBV5-1,many,TRBJ1-2,TGCGCCTTACCCAGGGGGCCGGATGGCTACACCTTC,CALPRGPDGYTF
TRBD1,TRBV7-8,many,TRBJ2-5,TGTGCCAGCAGCTTACAGGGACAGGACCAAGAGACCCAGTACTTC,CASSLQGQDQETQYF
-,TRBV5-1,-,TRBJ2-2,TGCGCCAGCAGCTTGCACGGTGGAGGGGTCCTCACCGGGGAGCTGTTTTTT,CASSLHGGGVLTGELFF
TRBD1,TRBV7-8,many,TRBJ1-6,TGTGCCAGCAGCTTAGACAGGGGGGTTAATTCACCCCTCCACTTT,CASSLDRGVNSPLHF
TRBD1,TRBV6-5,many,TRBJ2-6,TGTGCCAGCAGTTACCATTATTGGACAGGGCCATATTATCCCTCTGGGGCCAACGTCCTGACTTTC,CASSYHYWTGPYYPSGANVLTF
-,TRBV15,few,TRBJ2-1,TGTGCCACCAGCAGAGTCGCAGAACGGGAGTCCAATGAGCAGTTCTTC,CATSRVAERESNEQFF
TRBD2,TRBV4-1,-,TRBJ2-1,TGCGCCAGTGCGAGGAGCGGGAGCTCCTACAATGAGCAGTTCTTC,CASARSGSSYNEQFF
-,TRBV6-5,-,TRBJ1-5,TGTGCCAGCAGTTACGACGACACGGACGGAGTTTATGGCAATCAGCCCCAGCATTTT,CASSYDDTDGVYGNQPQHF
-,TRBV12-3/TRBV12-4,few,TRBJ1-1,TGTGCCAGCAGTTTATCTGGGATCACTGAAGCTTTCTTT,CASSLSGITEAFF
-,TRBV10-3,many,TRBJ2-5,TGTGCCATCAGTGTGGAGGGCGTCGAGACCCAGTACTTC,CAISVEGVETQYF
-,TRBV7-3,many,TRBJ2-1,TGTGCCAGCAGCAAAACCCCCTACAATGAGCAGTTCTTC,CASSKTPYNEQFF
TRBD2,TRBV20-1,many,TRBJ2-7,TGCAGTGCTAGGGAAGCGGGGGCGGGCTACGAGCAGTACTTC,CSAREAGAGYEQYF
-,TRBV20-1,many,TRBJ2-2,TGCAGTGCTACAGGGCCCGGGGAGCTGTTTTTT,CSATGPGELFF
-,TRBV6-5,many,TRBJ1-4,TGTGCCAGCAGTTACTGGGGGGATGAAAAACTGTTTTTT,CASSYWGDEKLFF
-,TRBV10-2,many,TRBJ2-1,TGCGCCAGCAGTGAGTCCGTAGGGAATGGTGAGCAGTTCTTC,CASSESVGNGEQFF
TRBD1,TRBV4-3,-,TRBJ2-2,TGCGCCAGCAGCCAATATCCAGGGGGCGCTTCCACCGGGGAGCTGTTTTTT,CASSQYPGGASTGELFF
TRBD1,TRBV4-1,many,TRBJ2-1,TGCGCCAGCAGCCAAGTAGGGACAGACAATGAGCAGTTCTTC,CASSQVGTDNEQFF
TRBD1,TRBV24-1,many,TRBJ1-1,TGTGCCACCAGTGAGACAGGGGCCCTGAACACTGAAGCTTTCTTT,CATSETGALNTEAFF
TRBD2,TRBV6-1,many,TRBJ2-7,TGTGCCACCATGACTAGCGGCTCCTACGAGCAGTACTTC,CATMTSGSYEQYF
-,TRBV27,-,TRBJ2-7,TGTGCCAGCAGTGGGTCGAGGAACTCCTACGAGCAGTACTTC,CASSGSRNSYEQYF
TRBD1,TRBV5-6,many,TRBJ1-5,TGTGCCAGCAGCGTCCCCGGGACAGGTACCCGGCAGCATTTT,CASSVPGTGTRQHF